The clone carrying this TCR beta chain has only one observation. Its antigen is currently unknown. Data came from immunoSEQ multiplex PCR; TCRdb stores just in-frame clones and leaves some out. The repertoire consists of some 8,000 clones, with approximately 91% occurring once and the leading ten covering 4.2%. This record belongs to a study of T cell clonotyping in hematopoietic cell transplantation. General study results and limits: After transplant, recipient diversity fell while pathologically expanded clonotypes grew through day 180.

The CDR3 has 14 amino acids. The germline V gene encodes CDR1 SGHNT and CDR2 YYREEE (reference sequence). Trimming stripped 4 bases from V and 2 bases from J, with 11 bases between. The V gene is TRBV5-4, the J gene TRBJ2-3, with D hard to call. The input for sequencing was peripheral blood mononuclear cells, taken at the time of graft-versus-host disease after allogeneic stem cell transplant. The source of this sequence is a male patient aged 55 to 69 who had an allogeneic stem cell transplant from a related donor, so the T cells may come from the graft donor. Some clones in this sample may be carry-over from other donors' samples. CDR3 in amino acids: CASSLRSNTDTQYF. The CDR3 DNA is TGTGCCAGCAGCCTCCGGTCAAACACAGATACGCAGTATTTT.